Sequencing of this TCR beta chain was carried out in a study of breast tumors, draining lymph nodes, adjacent tissues (dated by TCRdb to the mid-2010s). About the investigation overall: In breast cancer patients, the study compared the TCR beta repertoires of tumor, adjacent nontumor tissue and axillary lymph nodes. In human breast cancer, the study set out to evaluate how tumor, surrounding tissue and draining lymph node repertoires relate to one another and whether T cells may move between these sites. Beyond this particular receptor, the publication reports: Rather than being directly demonstrated, the conclusion that tumor T cells originate in lymph nodes was presented as consistent with a hypothesis. The data were considered consistent with the idea that most tumor T cells come from the lymph node and then expand in tumor tissue. Tumor T-cell repertoires showed less diversity than lymph node repertoires and more diversity than nontumor tissue repertoires, and tumor T-cell repertoires showed preferential V and J gene usage. Tumor and nontumor tissue repertoires were found to be significantly more similar in luminal-like than in basal-like breast cancer.

This clonotype showed up many times. There is no known antigen for this receptor. Per-base quality was not reported, and no clone a single base away is much larger than it. Lymph node samples were obtained from the axillary draining lymph nodes of breast cancer patients. The sequencer listed for this sample is Illumina HiSeq 2000. Multiplex PCR amplification was used to build the TCR beta chain libraries. High-throughput sequencing was used to analyze the amplified TCR beta chain products. TCRdb reprocessing: public reads trimmed at Q25 with fastp, clones called with MiXCR, in-frame beta chains kept. One record per CDR3 amino acid sequence lists the most common genes and DNA. The sample table holds roughly 86,000 distinct CDR3 sequences, of which 15% to 20% were seen once. The top ten clones comprise about 2.2% of the sample. This sequence was found in a female donor with breast cancer. Some clones in this sample may be carry-over from other donors' samples. The specimen was axillary lymph node tissue.

The nucleotide sequence reads TGTGCCAGCAGCTTTTTCCGTGGACGGACCTCCTCCTGGGGTTCACCCCTCCACTTT. The encoded protein is CASSFFRGRTSSWGSPLHF. The chain is made from TRBV7-2 and TRBJ1-6, with the identity of the D gene unclear. CDR1 and CDR2, per the germline V gene, are SGHTA and FQGNSA. The CDR3 goes from the cysteine to the phenylalanine over 19 residues. This entry keeps only the CDR3 DNA: 57 bases, framed from base 1. Between the V and J ends, shortened by 3 bases and 9 bases respectively, the junction contains 27 bases.